This is a list of T cell receptor beta chains from one sample in a study of shared clonotypes between healthy human individuals. Produced via immunoSEQ multiplex PCR; TCRdb's table is partial and in-frame only. The sample consists of over 1.4 million clones, approximately 97% of them appearing once. The sample was naive CD4+ T cells sorted from blood. These receptors were taken from a man aged 25-45 years in good health. CDR3s leave out the opening cysteine and the closing phenylalanine or tryptophan. A D gene is named only where the DNA matches it firmly. The size field is filled for only some rows; it gives once, few, many or a size class.

V: TRBV29-1
D: NA
size: NA
CDR3: SPAPSTANEQF

V: TRBV28
D: NA
size: NA
CDR3: ASTPLVSNYGYT

V: TRBV18
D: TRBD1
size: NA
CDR3: ASSPGQGAGETQY

V: TRBV6-6
D: NA
size: NA
CDR3: ASTSPLWGSYNEQF

V: TRBV27
D: NA
size: NA
CDR3: ASSFFRGPGTGELF

V: TRBV14
D: NA
size: NA
CDR3: ASSPPAGSYNEQF

V: TRBV11-2
D: TRBD1
size: NA
CDR3: ASSAGTGQGPGNEQF

V: TRBV7-6
D: NA
size: NA
CDR3: ASSPRPGTGELF

V: TRBV11-2
D: NA
size: once
CDR3: ASSLEIVGQF

V: TRBV5-1
D: TRBD1
size: NA
CDR3: ASSLEWTGMDTEAF

V: TRBV5-4
D: TRBD2
size: NA
CDR3: ASSQMGGTDHSGANVLT

V: TRBV30
D: NA
size: NA
CDR3: AWGLGYTGELF

V: TRBV6-5
D: NA
size: NA
CDR3: ASSYSPHSSGNTIY

V: TRBV20-1
D: NA
size: NA
CDR3: SARQVGYT

V: TRBV28
D: TRBD1
size: NA
CDR3: ASNTGVRNQPQH

V: TRBV5-1
D: TRBD1
size: NA
CDR3: ASSSGLGIGGLGTEAF

V: TRBV5-1
D: NA
size: NA
CDR3: ASSFGKTLNYGYT

V: TRBV15
D: NA
size: NA
CDR3: ATSRTDTGYQPQH

V: TRBV7-9
D: TRBD1
size: NA
CDR3: ASSPRTGLQGGEAF

V: TRBV10-3
D: NA
size: NA
CDR3: ATANGGGETQY

V: TRBV5-1
D: TRBD1
size: NA
CDR3: ASSQGQGVGRGYGYT

V: TRBV5-1
D: NA
size: NA
CDR3: ASSLYAPSYNEQF

V: TRBV5-1
D: NA
size: NA
CDR3: ASSLGAPTYEQY

V: TRBV6-5
D: TRBD2
size: NA
CDR3: ASSRSGRVRTQY

V: TRBV7-2
D: TRBD2
size: NA
CDR3: ASSSAGGIFYEQY

V: TRBV19
D: TRBD1
size: NA
CDR3: ASSIGDSYNEQF

V: TRBV6-1
D: NA
size: NA
CDR3: ASSRTLNNQPQH

V: TRBV5-4
D: NA
size: NA
CDR3: ASSLDRQETQY

V: TRBV10-3
D: NA
size: NA
CDR3: AISGGQSETQY

V: TRBV7-9
D: NA
size: NA
CDR3: ASSLAGEHYEQY

V: TRBV7-2
D: NA
size: NA
CDR3: ASSPDTMNQPQH

V: TRBV28
D: NA
size: once
CDR3: AVQKPGAGQPQH

V: TRBV28
D: NA
size: NA
CDR3: ASSFRREFPEAF

V: TRBV9
D: NA
size: NA
CDR3: ASSARLGTGELF

V: TRBV5-6
D: NA
size: NA
CDR3: ASSLFYPAIRQGYEQY

V: TRBV30
D: TRBD1
size: NA
CDR3: AWSVSGGGGELF

V: TRBV5-1
D: NA
size: NA
CDR3: ASRPNTDTQY

V: TRBV15
D: TRBD2
size: NA
CDR3: ATSRDRGRLYEQY

V: TRBV28
D: NA
size: NA
CDR3: ASTRQGSLSYGYT

V: TRBV4-1
D: TRBD1
size: NA
CDR3: ASSHLDRSYNEQF

V: TRBV19
D: TRBD1
size: NA
CDR3: ASSIYRGRNTEAF

V: TRBV5-1
D: NA
size: NA
CDR3: ASLLWVESYEQY

V: TRBV6-1
D: NA
size: NA
CDR3: ASSAGIQGYGYT

V: TRBV10-1
D: TRBD2
size: NA
CDR3: ASSESGLAGRKETQY

V: TRBV2
D: NA
size: NA
CDR3: ASSQGRFGETQY

V: TRBV11-2
D: NA
size: NA
CDR3: ASSLYIGGNNEQF

V: TRBV18
D: NA
size: NA
CDR3: ASSPPGATGELF

V: TRBV7-2
D: NA
size: once
CDR3: ASSLAGGNEQF

V: TRBV18
D: TRBD2
size: NA
CDR3: ASSQTGTSGKEQY

V: TRBV5-4
D: TRBD2
size: NA
CDR3: ASSLKREGRDEQF

V: TRBV7-9
D: NA
size: NA
CDR3: ASSRDRYQPQH

V: TRBV27
D: NA
size: NA
CDR3: ASSFTGSPGNTIY